The text below deals with one TCR beta chain. Its antigen is unknown. The V end was cut by 6 bases, the J end by 4 bases, with 16 bases between. The CDR3 runs to 15 residues. The germline V gene encodes CDR1 MNHNY and CDR2 SVGAGI (reference sequence). The record originates from a study of OX40 agonist ivuxolimab in advanced cancers. The overall study: Allowance was made for prior anti-PD-1, anti-PD-L1 or anti-CTLA-4 therapy, and 40% to 45% had some. Study conclusions and caveats: At 0.1 to 3.0 mg/kg, CD4+ and CD8+ blood T cells expanded clonally by week 6. Some of the lowest clonal expansion was seen in partial responders at 0.1-3.0 mg/kg.

Assay: immunoSEQ multiplex PCR; the TCRdb copy retains only in-frame clones and omits some. The table shows 13,000 or so clones, with around 77% occurring only once. The chain employs TRBV6-6 and TRBJ1-3; D might be TRBD1 (6 bases). This clonotype originated in an adult with an advanced solid tumor such as melanoma, head and neck, liver or kidney cancer. The sample in question was CD4+ or CD8+ T cells sorted from blood, obtained in a trial of the OX40 agonist ivuxolimab. The CDR3 coding sequence is TGTGCCAGCAGAAACAGGGAATCGGAGGGAAACACCATATATTTT. Translation: CASRNRESEGNTIYF.